The 7 T cell receptor beta chains reported below all come from one sample, sequenced in a study of regulatory T cells in long-lasting Graves disease (dated by TCRdb to 2020 to 2023). Receptor amplification or capture employed multiplex PCR. Instrument on record: Illumina HiSeq 4000. To build TCR beta libraries, CDR3 regions were amplified by Arm-PCR using iRepertoire HTBI primers. The public reads were reprocessed in TCRdb via fastp at Q25 and MiXCR, keeping in-frame beta chains. Here each entry gathers all rows of one CDR3 protein and keeps the most common genes and DNA. This sample is represented by about 370,000 distinct CDR3 sequences; 15% to 18% of them were singletons. Of the sample, about 24% falls within the top ten clones. This specimen's time point label, per the study, means: newly diagnosed GD, antithyroid drugs for less than 3 months. RNA was extracted from PBMCs in TRIzol for both TCR sequencing and RNA sequencing.

The starting material was peripheral blood mononuclear cells (PBMCs), obtained at new diagnosis, from a patient treated with antithyroid drugs. These receptors were taken from a female donor with Graves disease.

This chain uses TRBV29-1 with TRBJ2-1; 8 bases are shared with TRBD2. Trimming removed 1 base from V and 6 bases from J; junction bases left unmatched: 14. Germline assignment: CDR1 SQVTM and CDR2 ANQGSEA. The CDR3 consists of 17 residues. The CDR3 region has the DNA TGCAGCGTTGAAGGGGTCATCGGGAGGGCCATCGGCAATGAGCAGTTCTTC. Amino acids: CSVEGVIGRAIGNEQFF.

This clonotype appeared many times. The chain joins TRBV7-2 to TRBJ2-3; no definite D call. The CDR3 is 13 amino acids. CDR1 SGHTA and CDR2 FQGNSA come from the germline V gene. Trimming pared 1 base from V and 4 bases from J, leaving 6 bases between. In DNA form, the CDR3 reads TGTGCCAGCAGCTTAGATCTTTCAGATACGCAGTATTTT. The encoded protein is CASSLDLSDTQYF.

This clonotype was recorded many times. This sequence joins TRBV20-1 and TRBJ2-1; tentative D call: TRBD2 (6 bases). There are 15 residues in the CDR3. The germline V and J ends were trimmed by 6 bases and 5 bases, with 20 bases remaining between them. Germline assignment: CDR1 DFQATT and CDR2 SNEGSKA (reference sequence). The CDR3 loop is CSAERGFLRDNEQFF. For the CDR3, the DNA is TGCAGTGCGGAACGGGGGTTCCTGAGGGACAATGAGCAGTTCTTC.

This clonotype was observed once. This sequence joins TRBV20-1 and TRBJ1-1; D is undetermined. This CDR3 spans 11 amino acids. The V and J ends lost 1 base and 11 bases respectively, with 11 bases between them. Germline V gene data show CDR1 as DFQATT and CDR2 as SNEGSKA (reference sequence). This chain's CDR3 is CSARVSRRAFF. The CDR3 nucleotides are TGCAGTGCTAGAGTTTCTAGACGGGCTTTCTTT.

This clonotype came up many times. The chain links TRBV7-6 to TRBJ1-5; D unclear. Germline V lookup: CDR1 SGHVS, CDR2 FNYEAQ. The CDR3 totals 13 residues. The ends were cut back, 6 bases at V and 2 bases at J, with 8 bases in the middle. CDR3 sequence reads: CASSYKGNQPQHF. DNA for the CDR3: TGTGCCAGCAGTTACAAGGGCAATCAGCCCCAGCATTTT. Full variable domain (outside the CDR3, taken from reference TRBV7-6 and TRBJ1-5): GAGVSQSPRYKVTKRGQDVALRCDPISGHVSLYWYRQALGQGPEFLTYFNYEAQQDKSGLPNDRFSAERPEGSISTLTIQRTEQRDSAMYRCASSYKGNQPQHFGDGTRLSIL.

About this clonotype: A much more abundant neighbour one base away suggests this may be a read error. The gene calls are TRBV2 and TRBJ1-6; D not resolved. Germline V lookup: CDR1 SNHLY, CDR2 FYNNEI. Trimming removed 5 bases from V and 5 bases from J, with 13 bases in between. The CDR3 is made up of 15 amino acids. The CDR3 region is CASSQDRPHNSPLHF. CDR3 nucleotides: TGTGCCAGCAGTCAGGATAGACCCCATAATTCACCCCTCCACTTT.

This clonotype appeared a few times. V and J are TRBV19 and TRBJ1-4; TRBD1 matches at 8 bases. Trimming cost V 5 bases and J 0 bases; bases outside gene matches: 8. This CDR3 is 17 amino acids long. Germline loops: CDR1 LNHDA, CDR2 SQIVND (reference sequence). The CDR3, as DNA: TGTGCCAGTAGTGTTCTGGACAGGGAGGCAACTAATGAAAAACTGTTTTTT. Its protein is CASSVLDREATNEKLFF.